The clone carrying this TCR beta chain was seen a handful of times. As yet, its antigen is unknown. The donors were members of the validation cohort comprising over 90 subjects, separate from the approximately 670-subject first cohort. The data were taken from a study of cytomegalovirus exposure and HLA in healthy donors. Assay used: immunoSEQ multiplex PCR; TCRdb lists only in-frame clones, some missing. The sample contains about 330,000 clones, 87% of which appear only once. General observations from the study: The classifier was said to identify cytomegalovirus status with high specificity and sensitivity.

V was clipped by 2 bases and J by 3 bases, with 7 bases between them. CDR3 length: 14 amino acids. CDR1 and CDR2 (germline): KGHSH, LQKENI. The sequence was obtained from a woman under 40 in good health and CMV-seropositive. The rearrangement links TRBV18 to TRBJ1-4; possible D gene TRBD1, 6 bases. The sequencing sample was made of PBMCs. CDR3 nucleotides: TGTGCCAGCTCACCAACAGGGCCTAATGAAAAACTGTTTTTT. Translating gives CASSPTGPNEKLFF.